Presented here are 32 T cell receptor beta chains from one specimen sequenced in a study of metastatic and nonmetastatic thyroid tumors. With MiXCR, TCRdb reprocessed the PCR reads. Here the sample spans 75,000 to 100,000 clones, about 13% being singletons. Thyroid surgery was performed in patients who had received no treatment beforehand. What was sequenced was blood. The receptors stem from a female donor with papillary thyroid cancer or a benign thyroid nodule (not recorded which). Some clones in this sample may be carry-over from other donors' samples.

In this sample, this clone turned up a few times. Possible read error: a much larger clone is one base away. This chain links TRBV27 with TRBJ2-1; D gene unclear. The CDR3 sequence is 17 residues long. CDR1 and CDR2 (germline): MNHEY, SMNVEV (reference sequence). The DNA of the CDR3 is TGTGCCGGCAGTTTATTTTTCAGAGAGAGCTCCTACAATGAGCAGTTCTTC. Its translation is CAGSLFFRESSYNEQFF.

This clone showed up many times. The chain has TRBV9 and TRBJ2-5; D is unresolved. The CDR3 extends over 18 amino acids. The germline V gene encodes CDR1 SGDLS and CDR2 YYNGEE. With 4 bases removed from V and 1 base from J, the gap between germline ends came to 23 bases. The CDR3 coding sequence is TGTGCCAGCAGCCCCGGGTCCCATGCACTTGCTTTCCAAGAGACCCAGTACTTC. It is translated as CASSPGSHALAFQETQYF.

This clone showed up just a few times. V is TRBV12-3 or TRBV12-4 and J is TRBJ2-1, with a tentative D call TRBD1 (6 bases). The CDR3 covers 15 residues. Trimming left V 2 bases short and J 10 bases short, with 18 bases between. Written as DNA, the CDR3 is TGTGCCAGCAGTTTAATAGACTTTCCTACAGGGGAGCAGTTCTTC. It codes for CASSLIDFPTGEQFF.

There are many counts of this clone. The V call is TRBV10-3, the J call TRBJ1-1, with TRBD1 identical over 7 bases. This CDR3 region has 14 residues. Germline values: CDR1 ENHRY, CDR2 SYGVKD. V lost 6 bases to trimming and J lost 0 bases; unmatched junction nucleotides: 4. The CDR3 here is CAISRDSLNTEAFF. The CDR3 DNA follows: TGTGCCATCAGCCGGGACAGTCTGAACACTGAAGCTTTCTTT.

This clone was detected ten times or more. The chain carries TRBV19 and TRBJ1-1; D is perhaps TRBD1 (6 bases). Per the germline V gene, CDR1 is LNHDA and CDR2 is SQIVND (reference sequence). The CDR3 runs to 15 residues. The V gene lost 1 base and the J gene lost 4 bases, with 13 bases spanning the gap. In DNA, the CDR3 is TGTGCCAGTAGTATAGCACCCTCGGGGGCCACTGAAGCTTTCTTT. Amino acid sequence: CASSIAPSGATEAFF.

This clone occurred a few times. The J gene is TRBJ2-1, the V gene TRBV11-1; 13 bases fit TRBD2. This CDR3 spans 17 amino acids. Germline assignment: CDR1 SGHAT and CDR2 FQDESV (reference sequence). With V trimmed by 5 bases and J by 6 bases, 10 bases remained unmatched. The CDR3 DNA is TGTGCCAGCAGCCGACGACTAGCGGGAGGAGGGGGCAATGAGCAGTTCTTC. It translates to CASSRRLAGGGGNEQFF.

This clone occurred many times. Within the sample, other DNA sequences also encode this same CDR3. CDR3 nucleotides: TGTGCCAGCAGTGAACAGGGAAACACCGGGGAGCTGTTTTTT. It specifies CASSEQGNTGELFF. The rearrangement links TRBV2 to TRBJ2-2; a weak D match, TRBD1 (5 bases). V was clipped by 2 bases and J by 2 bases, with 6 bases between them. The CDR3 runs to 14 residues. CDR1 is SNHLY, CDR2 FYNNEI, per germline.

Details on this clone: The junction differs from germline at one of its ends, possibly a read error. J is TRBJ1-3 and V is TRBV3-1; no firm D call. The CDR3 consists of 15 residues. Germline lookup yields CDR1 LGHDT and CDR2 YNNKEL (reference sequence). The CDR3 sequence: CANSQERGLGNTIYF. In nucleotides, the CDR3 is TGTGCCAACAGCCAAGAGCGGGGTCTGGGAAACACCATATATTTT.

This clone was seen repeatedly, ten times or more. The rearrangement uses TRBV19 and TRBJ1-4; D unresolved. Trimming took off 4 bases at V and 12 bases at J, with 15 bases between the two ends. The CDR3 loop spans 13 amino acids. Germline V gene lookup returns CDR1 LNHDA and CDR2 SQIVND (reference sequence). The CDR3 nucleotides are TGTGCCAGTAGTAAAAGCGGACGGGAGGAACTGTTTTTT. It is translated as CASSKSGREELFF.

This clone was recorded at least ten times. The V call is TRBV19, the J call TRBJ2-2; D call uncertain. The CDR3 covers 11 residues. The germline V gene has CDR1 LNHDA and CDR2 SQIVND (reference sequence). V shed 4 bases and J shed 9 bases, with 6 bases lying between them. CDR3 sequence reads: CASSTPRELFF. Written as DNA, the CDR3 is TGTGCCAGTAGTACCCCGCGGGAGCTGTTTTTT.

This clone has a count of ten or more. This chain uses TRBV7-9 with TRBJ1-5; D is undetermined. The CDR3 extends over 14 amino acids. Trimming removed 3 bases from V and 4 bases from J, with 10 bases in between. Germline-derived CDR1 and CDR2 are SEHNR and FQNEAQ (reference sequence). CDR3 sequence reads: CASSFDGLNQPQHF. The CDR3 DNA reads TGTGCCAGCAGCTTTGACGGATTGAATCAGCCCCAGCATTTT.

As regards this clone: This could be a read error, since a much larger clone is one nucleotide away. The chain employs TRBV28 and TRBJ2-1; either TRBD1 or TRBD2 may supply D (5 bases each). CDR3 length equals 16 residues. The ends were cut back, 4 bases at V and 4 bases at J, with 17 bases in the middle. Germline-derived CDR1 and CDR2 are MDHEN and SYDVKM. CDR3: CASSSSGTQGYNEQFF. The CDR3 coding sequence is TGTGCCAGCAGTTCATCCGGGACCCAGGGTTACAATGAGCAGTTCTTC.

The rearrangement links TRBV20-1 to TRBJ2-1, with D possibly TRBD2 on 6 matching bases. Germline CDR1 reads DFQATT; CDR2 reads SNEGSKA (reference sequence). The V end lost 6 bases, the J end lost 5 bases, and 14 bases lay between the germline ends. This CDR3 region has 13 residues. CDR3 residues: CSAPPGLDNEQFF. CDR3 sequence (DNA): TGCAGTGCCCCACCGGGACTTGACAATGAGCAGTTCTTC.

Ten or more counts support this clone. The rearrangement joins TRBV7-2 to TRBJ2-5; 8 bases match TRBD1. Trimming at V came to 1 base and at J to 2 bases, leaving 3 bases not matched to a gene. The CDR3 extends over 15 amino acids. Germline V gene sequence: CDR1 SGHTA, CDR2 FQGNSA. CDR3 nucleotides: TGTGCCAGCAGCTTAGTGGACAGGGCTCAAGAGACCCAGTACTTC. The encoded protein is CASSLVDRAQETQYF.

This clone was counted ten times or more. The chain combines TRBV4-2 with TRBJ2-1; 8 bases are shared with TRBD2. This CDR3 has 20 amino acids. Germline V gives CDR1 LGHNA, CDR2 YNFKEQ. V dropped 2 bases and J dropped 3; count of bases not matched to a gene: 18. The CDR3 DNA is TGTGCCAGCAGCCAAAATCCAGCGGGAGCGCAATCGGGGAACTACAATGAGCAGTTCTTC. Translation gives CASSQNPAGAQSGNYNEQFF.

This clone was counted ten times or more. This chain connects TRBV6-1 to TRBJ1-2; perhaps TRBD1 as D (5 bases). Per germline, CDR1 MNHNS and CDR2 SASEGT. The CDR3 spans 15 residues. Trimming shortened V by 6 bases and J by 6 bases, and 20 bases separated the two germline ends. CDR3 region: CASSPLTLQGDGYTF. CDR3 coding DNA: TGTGCCAGCAGCCCACTGACACTCCAGGGCGATGGCTACACCTTC.

Comment on this clone: With a much larger clone just one base away, this may be a read error. The rearrangement joins TRBV5-1 to TRBJ2-1, with D possibly TRBD2 on 6 matching bases. CDR1 SGHRS and CDR2 YFSETQ come from the germline V gene. CDR3 length: 14 residues. CDR3 sequence (DNA): TGCGCCAGCAGACGGGAGAGCTCCTACAATGAGCAGTCCTTC. Encoded protein: CASRRESSYNEQSF.

This clone was recorded at least ten times. V gene TRBV2 combines with J gene TRBJ2-1, with 14 bases fitting TRBD2. Per the germline V gene, CDR1 is SNHLY and CDR2 is FYNNEI. This CDR3 spans 16 amino acids. V lost 6 bases, J lost 7 bases, and 8 bases stayed unmatched. The CDR3 DNA reads TGTGCCAGCAGCAACCTAGGGACTAGCGGGAGAAATGAGCAGTTCTTC. It specifies CASSNLGTSGRNEQFF.

This clone was picked up one time. The germline gene is not matched at one end of the junction; a read error may be the cause. The chain has TRBV19 and TRBJ2-2; D is possibly TRBD1 or TRBD2 (6 bases each). The CDR3 is 16 amino acids. Germline CDR1 and CDR2: LNHDA and SQIVND (reference sequence). The CDR3 reads CASRDTGAKVTGELFF. CDR3 sequence (DNA): TGTGCCAGTAGGGATACGGGGGCGAAAGTGACCGGGGAGTTGTTTTTT.

This clone was observed at least ten times. This sequence joins TRBV28 and TRBJ2-7; 7 positions agree with TRBD1. V was clipped by 3 bases and J by 6 bases; unmatched bases: 8. CDR3 length equals 14 residues. Looked up from germline, CDR1 is MDHEN and CDR2 is SYDVKM. Written as DNA, the CDR3 is TGTGCCAGCAGTTTTAATCAGGGGGTCGGCGAGCAGTACTTC. It is translated as CASSFNQGVGEQYF.

The rearrangement joins TRBV9 to TRBJ1-6; maybe TRBD1 (6 bases). This CDR3 contains 14 residues. V was shortened by 3 bases and J by 10 bases, with 14 bases between the two germline ends. Per the germline V gene, CDR1 is SGDLS and CDR2 is YYNGEE. The CDR3 reads CASSGKAGDSPLHF. The CDR3 nucleotides are TGTGCCAGCAGCGGGAAGGCAGGGGACTCACCCCTCCACTTT. The full variable domain, completed using reference TRBV9 and TRBJ1-6, is DSGVTQTPKHLITATGQRVTLRCSPRSGDLSVYWYQQSLDQGLQFLIQYYNGEERAKGNILERFSAQQFPDLHSELNLSSLELGDSALYFCASSGKAGDSPLHFGNGTRLTVT.

This clone occurred many times. The V call is TRBV11-2, the J call TRBJ2-7, with TRBD2 matching 7 bases. Germline V gene sequence: CDR1 SGHAT, CDR2 FQNNGV. The V segment lost 4 bases and the J segment 3 bases; nucleotides outside the gene matches: 9. The CDR3 sequence is 15 residues long. The CDR3, as DNA: TGTGCCAGCAGCTCCGGGGCGGGAGCCCTCTACGAGCAGTACTTC. This codes for CASSSGAGALYEQYF. The full variable domain, its missing parts supplied by reference TRBV11-2 and TRBJ2-7, is EAGVAQSPRYKIIEKRQSVAFWCNPISGHATLYWYQQILGQGPKLLIQFQNNGVVDDSQLPKDRFSAERLKGVDSTLKIQPAKLEDSAVYLCASSSGAGALYEQYFGPGTRLTVT.

At least ten counts were recorded for this clone. The chain uses TRBV30 and TRBJ2-3; 9 bases map to TRBD2. Looked up from germline, CDR1 is GTSNPN and CDR2 is SVGIG (reference sequence). The CDR3 loop spans 15 amino acids. The V segment lost 7 bases and the J segment 4 bases; nucleotides outside the gene matches: 12. The CDR3 DNA reads as TGTGCCTTCCATTTGGGACTAGCCCTTGCAGATACGCAGTATTTT. Translated: CAFHLGLALADTQYF.

In this sample, this clone turned up many times. V is TRBV7-2 and J is TRBJ1-5; no definite D call. From germline, CDR1 is SGHTA and CDR2 FQGNSA. The CDR3 covers 13 residues. With 1 base removed from V and 7 bases from J, the gap between germline ends came to 8 bases. Here the CDR3 DNA reads TGTGCCAGCAGCTTAGGGGTACTCCAGCCCCAGCATTTT. Amino acids: CASSLGVLQPQHF.

This clone was counted ten times or more. The chain links TRBV4-3 to TRBJ1-2; D uncertain. The V gene's germline CDR1 is LGHNA and CDR2 YSLEER. The CDR3 is 14 residues long. The V gene lost 1 base and the J gene lost 2 bases, with 8 bases spanning the gap. The CDR3 here is CASSQVGGNYGYTF. CDR3 DNA sequence: TGCGCCAGCAGCCAAGTGGGAGGGAACTATGGCTACACCTTC.

Details on this clone: A read error may be the cause here, since a much bigger clone is one base away. J is TRBJ2-1 and V is TRBV11-2, with a tentative D call TRBD2 (6 bases). CDR1 is SGHAT and CDR2 is FQNNGV in the germline V gene. The CDR3 runs 17 residues. The CDR3 spells CANSIGVGTLGGYEQFF. Written as DNA, the CDR3 is TGTGCCAACAGCATCGGGGTGGGGACTCTCGGAGGTTATGAGCAGTTCTTC.

CDR3 loop: CSAIASGIYNEQFF. In DNA, the CDR3 is TGCAGTGCTATTGCTAGCGGGATCTACAATGAGCAGTTCTTC. The J gene is TRBJ2-1, the V gene TRBV20-1; 9 bases match TRBD2. V lost 4 bases and J lost 3; bases outside the gene matches: 4. This CDR3 contains 14 residues. Germline V CDR1 and CDR2: DFQATT, SNEGSKA (reference sequence).

This clone appeared many times. The J gene is TRBJ2-1, the V gene TRBV7-2; perhaps TRBD2 as D (5 bases). With 2 bases removed from V and 3 bases from J, the gap between germline ends came to 14 bases. This CDR3 region has 16 residues. Germline loops: CDR1 SGHTA, CDR2 FQGNSA. The CDR3 protein is CASSLRGTGFYNEQFF. In DNA form, the CDR3 reads TGTGCCAGCAGCTTACGGGGAACCGGGTTCTACAATGAGCAGTTCTTC.

This clone was recorded once. This chain joins TRBV5-6 and TRBJ1-2; D unresolved. This CDR3 contains 16 residues. Trimming stripped 7 bases from V and 5 bases from J, with 24 bases between. Germline V gene lookup returns CDR1 SGHDT and CDR2 YYEEEE. The DNA of the CDR3 is TGTGCCAGCTCCATTACCGGGTACCTCTTATATTATGGCTACACCTTC. It codes for CASSITGYLLYYGYTF. The variable domain in full, with the rest retrieved from reference TRBV5-6 and TRBJ1-2, is DAGVTQSPTHLIKTRGQQVTLRCSPKSGHDTVSWYQQALGQGPQFIFQYYEEEERQRGNFPDRFSGHQFPNYSSELNVNALLLGDSALYLCASSITGYLLYYGYTFGSGTRLTVV.

This clone occurred many times. The chain combines TRBV9 with TRBJ2-2; TRBD2 matches at 10 bases. The CDR3 has 15 amino acids. Germline V lookup: CDR1 SGDLS, CDR2 YYNGEE. The trim removed 2 bases at V and 4 bases at J, leaving 2 bases unmatched. The CDR3 sequence is CASSVGTSATGELFF. CDR3 in DNA: TGTGCCAGCAGCGTGGGGACTAGCGCCACCGGGGAGCTGTTTTTT. Combining the CDR3 with reference TRBV9 and TRBJ2-2 gives the whole variable domain DSGVTQTPKHLITATGQRVTLRCSPRSGDLSVYWYQQSLDQGLQFLIQYYNGEERAKGNILERFSAQQFPDLHSELNLSSLELGDSALYFCASSVGTSATGELFFGEGSRLTVL.

This clone was seen repeatedly, ten times or more. This chain joins TRBV11-2 and TRBJ2-5; possibly TRBD1 or TRBD2 for D (5 bases each). Germline-derived CDR1 and CDR2 are SGHAT and FQNNGV. The CDR3 is 15 residues long. Trimming removed 2 bases at V and 2 bases at J, with 12 bases between. CDR3 region: CASSLRGAAQETQYF. In DNA form, the CDR3 reads TGTGCCAGCAGCTTAAGAGGGGCTGCTCAAGAGACCCAGTACTTC.

This clone was counted ten times or more. Other DNA sequences in this sample translate to the same CDR3. The chain is built from TRBV28 and TRBJ1-3; D gene uncertain. CDR1 is MDHEN, CDR2 SYDVKM, per germline. This CDR3 is built from 12 residues. The germline V and J ends were trimmed by 6 bases and 4 bases, with 7 bases remaining between them. The CDR3 protein is CASSLAGNTIYF. DNA for the CDR3: TGTGCCAGCAGCCTCGCAGGAAACACCATATATTTT.